This T cell receptor (beta chain) was documented in a study of T-cell memory formation after mild COVID-19. Study-level background: Most TCR clusters belonged to a single donor. Overall study findings and caveats: Second-wave clones reaching peak frequency on day 37 lacked confirmed SARS-CoV-2 specificity.

This clonotype has just a few counts. Its antigen is undetermined. The CDR3 runs to 14 residues. The V end was cut by 3 bases, the J end by 4 bases, with 12 bases between. TCRdb reanalysed the 5' RACE reads using MiXCR and keeps one entry per CDR3 protein. The data contain a few hundred thousand distinct CDR3 sequences, roughly 15% of them seen just once; the ten biggest clones take up 20% to 25%. The chain recombines TRBV12-3 or TRBV12-4 with TRBJ1-2; D remains unclear. The clonotype originates from a man between 18 and 35 years old who had mild COVID-19 (a few samples of this study predate the infection). Cell type and time point are not known. Source material: PBMCs or a T cell subset sorted from them (not recorded which). The chain's CDR3 is CASSFGGSPYGYTF. DNA of the CDR3: TGTGCCAGCAGTTTTGGCGGGTCGCCCTATGGCTACACCTTC.